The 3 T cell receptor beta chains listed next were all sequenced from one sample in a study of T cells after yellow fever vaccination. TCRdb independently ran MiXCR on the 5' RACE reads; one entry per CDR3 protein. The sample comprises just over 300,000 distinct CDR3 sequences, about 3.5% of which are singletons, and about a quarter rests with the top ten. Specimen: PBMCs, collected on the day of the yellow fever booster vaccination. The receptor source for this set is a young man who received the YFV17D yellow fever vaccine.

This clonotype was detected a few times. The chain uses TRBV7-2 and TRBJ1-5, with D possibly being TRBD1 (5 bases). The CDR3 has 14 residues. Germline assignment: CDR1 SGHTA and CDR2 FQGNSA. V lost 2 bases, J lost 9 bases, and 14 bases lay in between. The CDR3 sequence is CASSLWGDPGPQHF. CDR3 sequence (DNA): TGTGCCAGCAGCTTATGGGGGGACCCCGGGCCCCAGCATTTT. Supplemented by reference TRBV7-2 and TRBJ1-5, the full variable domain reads GAGVSQSPSNKVTEKGKDVELRCDPISGHTALYWYRQSLGQGLEFLIYFQGNSAPDKSGLPSDRFSAERTGGSVSTLTIQRTQQEDSAVYLCASSLWGDPGPQHFGDGTRLSIL.

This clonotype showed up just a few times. The CDR3 loop reads CASSGRQDLGGYTF. The CDR3 DNA reads as TGTGCCAGCAGCGGGAGACAGGATCTGGGCGGCTACACCTTC. The J gene is TRBJ1-2, the V gene TRBV7-9; perhaps TRBD1 as D (6 bases). The ends were cut back, 5 bases at V and 8 bases at J, with 18 bases in the middle. CDR3 length: 14 residues. The germline gives CDR1 SEHNR, CDR2 FQNEAQ (reference sequence).

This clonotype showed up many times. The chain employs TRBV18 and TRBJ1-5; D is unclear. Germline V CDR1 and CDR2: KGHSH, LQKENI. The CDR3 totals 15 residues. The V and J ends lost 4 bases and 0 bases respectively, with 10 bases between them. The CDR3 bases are TGTGCCAGCTCACTTAGAGGGATTAGCAATCAGCCCCAGCATTTT. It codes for CASSLRGISNQPQHF.